This T cell receptor beta chain was identified during a study of T-cell reconstitution after alpha-beta-depleted transplantation in children. Study-wide results and limits: Some patients showed high day-60 TCRbeta diversity, which derived from surviving recipient T cells and thymic progenitors. Alpha-beta T cells present about two months after transplant were reported to originate from several hundred expanded graft clones. The authors attributed T-cell counts and diversity one year after transplant mostly to newly produced T cells.

This clonotype occurred a few times. Its antigen remains unknown. It was with unique molecular identifiers that the TCRbeta library was prepared. MiXCR, run by TCRdb on the PCR reads, gives a single entry per CDR3 protein. This table has approximately 500,000 distinct CDR3 sequences, 10% to 13% appearing once. The clonotype was recovered from a child aged 2-15 years with inherited bone marrow failure, due to receive a stem cell transplant. The specimen was PBMCs, collected before TCRalphabeta/CD19-depleted stem cell transplant.

The CDR3 DNA follows: TGTGCCTGGGCCTATACTGCGAACACTGAAGCTTTCTTT. This translates into CAWAYTANTEAFF. The chain couples TRBV30 to TRBJ1-1; D is uncertain. Trimming left V 5 bases short and J 1 base short, with 11 bases between. This CDR3 region has 13 residues. Germline CDR1 and CDR2: GTSNPN and SVGIG (reference sequence). The full variable domain, in which reference TRBV30 and TRBJ1-1 provide the parts outside the CDR3, is SQTIHQWPATLVQPVGSPLSLECTVEGTSNPNLYWYRQAAGRGLQLLFYSVGIGQISSEVPQNLSASRPQDRQFILSSKKLLLSDSGFYLCAWAYTANTEAFFGQGTRLTVV.